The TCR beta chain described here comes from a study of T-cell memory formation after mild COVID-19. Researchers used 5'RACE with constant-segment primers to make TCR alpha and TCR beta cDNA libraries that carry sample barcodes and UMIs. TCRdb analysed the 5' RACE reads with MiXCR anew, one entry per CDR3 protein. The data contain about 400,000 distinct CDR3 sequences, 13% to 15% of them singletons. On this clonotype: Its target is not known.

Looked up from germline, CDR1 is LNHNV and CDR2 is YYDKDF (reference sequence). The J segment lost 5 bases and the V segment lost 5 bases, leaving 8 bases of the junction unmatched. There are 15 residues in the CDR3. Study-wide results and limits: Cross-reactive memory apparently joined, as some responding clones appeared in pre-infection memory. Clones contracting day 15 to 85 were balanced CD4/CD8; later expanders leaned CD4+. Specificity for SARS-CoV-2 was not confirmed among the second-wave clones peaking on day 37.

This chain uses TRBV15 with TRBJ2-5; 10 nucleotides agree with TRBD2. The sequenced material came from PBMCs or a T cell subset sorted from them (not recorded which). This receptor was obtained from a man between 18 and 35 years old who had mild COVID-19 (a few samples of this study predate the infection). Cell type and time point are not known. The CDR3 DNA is TGTGCCACCAGCTTCGGGCTAGCGGGGGTGGAGACCCAGTACTTC. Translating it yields CATSFGLAGVETQYF. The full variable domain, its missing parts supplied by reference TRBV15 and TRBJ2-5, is DAMVIQNPRYQVTQFGKPVTLSCSQTLNHNVMYWYQQKSSQAPKLLFHYYDKDFNNEADTPDNFQSRRPNTSFCFLDIRSPGLGDTAMYLCATSFGLAGVETQYFGPGTRLLVL.